This is a list of T cell receptor beta chains from one sample in a study of preoperative IRX-2 immunotherapy in early breast cancer. Data came from immunoSEQ multiplex PCR; TCRdb stores just in-frame clones and leaves some out. Of 39,000 or so clones in the sample, 70% to 80% were seen once. Sequenced material: tumor tissue, taken after IRX-2 immunotherapy. All receptors come from a human donor with breast cancer. CDR3s include the opening cysteine and the closing phenylalanine or tryptophan. The D gene is left open where the match is weak. Some rows have no size entry. The others give once, few or many, or a class for an expanded clone.

size,V,J,D,CDR3,DNA
few,TRBV11-3,TRBJ2-5,TRBD2,CASSLGRLAGGGTQETQYF,TGTGCCAGCAGCTTGGGCAGACTAGCGGGGGGTGGTACCCAAGAGACCCAGTACTTC
.,TRBV4-1,TRBJ1-2,TRBD1,CASSQAQGVNYGYTF,TGCGCCAGCAGCCAAGCGCAGGGGGTGAACTATGGCTACACCTTC
.,TRBV6-8,TRBJ1-1,.,CASRPRSPLNTEAFF,TGTGCCAGCAGACCCCGTTCGCCCTTGAACACTGAAGCTTTCTTT
.,TRBV5-1,TRBJ2-7,.,CASSLVGSSYEQYF,TGCGCCAGCAGCTTGGTCGGCAGCTCCTACGAGCAGTACTTC
.,TRBV29-1,TRBJ2-7,TRBD2,CSVRLAGGPYEQYF,TGCAGCGTGAGACTAGCGGGAGGGCCCTACGAGCAGTACTTC
.,TRBV11-3,TRBJ2-7,TRBD2,CASSLIAGGGEQYF,TGTGCCAGCAGCTTAATAGCGGGAGGGGGTGAGCAGTACTTC
.,TRBV6-4,TRBJ2-3,TRBD1,CASSYDRGADTQYF,TGTGCCAGCAGTTACGACAGGGGGGCCGATACGCAGTATTTT
few,TRBV7-4,TRBJ1-1,TRBD1,CASSLGRGTTEAFF,TGTGCCAGCAGCCTTGGCAGGGGGACAACTGAAGCTTTCTTT
medium-sized,TRBV6-8,TRBJ1-2,.,CASSVSFRDSQGYTF,TGTGCCAGCAGCGTCTCTTTTCGGGACTCCCAAGGCTACACCTTC
.,TRBV7-8,TRBJ1-5,TRBD1,CASSTQGDQPQHF,TGTGCCAGCAGCACCCAGGGGGATCAGCCCCAGCATTTT
.,TRBV19,TRBJ1-3,.,CASTYGDGNTIYF,TGTGCCAGTACCTATGGGGATGGAAACACCATATATTTT
few,TRBV11-3,TRBJ1-5,TRBD1,CASSAGQGGNQPQHF,TGTGCCAGCAGCGCCGGACAGGGCGGCAATCAGCCCCAGCATTTT
.,TRBV10-2,TRBJ1-1,.,CASRPPPGFAMNTEAFF,TGCGCCAGCAGGCCTCCCCCGGGGTTTGCTATGAACACTGAAGCTTTCTTT
once,TRBV19,TRBJ1-1,.,CASSIDSKGTEAFF,TGTGCCAGTAGTATAGATTCGAAGGGCACTGAAGCTTTCTTT
.,TRBV12-5,TRBJ2-5,.,CASMGYETQYF,TGTGCCAGTATGGGGTATGAGACCCAGTACTTC
.,TRBV19,TRBJ2-4,.,CASSVPGTLNIQYF,TGTGCCAGTAGTGTTCCCGGGACCTTAAACATTCAGTACTTC
.,TRBV6-8,TRBJ2-5,.,CASTPSSGLARPETQYF,TGTGCCAGCACCCCCTCGTCCGGGCTAGCCAGACCGGAGACCCAGTACTTC
.,TRBV5-1,TRBJ2-1,.,CASKPVSSPYNEQFF,TGCGCCAGCAAGCCGGTTTCGAGCCCCTACAATGAGCAGTTCTTC
.,TRBV5-1,TRBJ1-4,.,CASSFQDPTNEKLFF,TGCGCCAGCAGCTTCCAAGACCCAACTAATGAAAAACTGTTTTTT
.,TRBV2,TRBJ1-5,.,CASSPQPNQPQHF,TGTGCCAGCAGTCCACAGCCGAATCAGCCCCAGCATTTT
.,TRBV28,TRBJ2-3,TRBD2,CASSPGTSGSLADTQYF,TGTGCCAGCAGCCCAGGGACTAGCGGGAGCCTGGCAGATACGCAGTATTTT
.,TRBV2,TRBJ2-1,.,CASVSQGLREQFF,TGTGCCAGCGTATCGCAGGGTTTACGAGAACAGTTCTTC
.,TRBV28,TRBJ2-7,.,CASSSFTYEQYF,TGTGCCAGCAGTTCTTTTACCTACGAGCAGTACTTC
once,TRBV6-4,TRBJ1-4,.,CASSYSGGSEKLFF,TGTGCCAGCAGTTACTCTGGGGGTAGTGAAAAACTGTTTTTT
.,TRBV23-1,TRBJ2-7,TRBD1,CASNPEGQFYEQYF,TGCGCCAGCAACCCCGAGGGACAGTTCTACGAGCAGTACTTC
.,TRBV19,TRBJ1-2,.,CASRSGDYGYTF,TGTGCCAGTAGAAGTGGTGACTATGGCTACACCTTC
.,TRBV10-2,TRBJ2-1,TRBD1,CASSESWGQPNNEQFF,TGCGCCAGCAGTGAGTCGTGGGGACAGCCTAACAATGAGCAGTTCTTC
.,TRBV19,TRBJ2-7,.,CASSIEGNEQYF,TGTGCCAGTAGTATAGAGGGAAACGAGCAGTACTTC
few,TRBV11-3,TRBJ1-1,.,CASSLVAATSEAFF,TGTGCCAGCAGCTTAGTTGCAGCCACGAGCGAAGCTTTCTTT
.,TRBV28,TRBJ1-5,.,CASNRWGDQPQHF,TGTGCCAGCAATAGATGGGGGGACCAGCCCCAGCATTTT
.,TRBV7-7,TRBJ2-3,.,CASSLEGGSADTQYF,TGTGCCAGCAGCTTAGAGGGGGGGTCGGCAGATACGCAGTATTTT
.,TRBV29-1,TRBJ2-1,.,CSARPEFRGNEQFF,TGCAGCGCGCGACCTGAGTTTCGGGGGAATGAGCAGTTCTTC
.,TRBV15,TRBJ2-7,.,CATSRVGSIENEQYF,TGTGCCACCAGCAGAGTTGGGAGCATAGAGAACGAGCAGTACTTC
.,TRBV23-1,TRBJ2-5,.,CASSHFLGGKLPVDF,TGCGCCAGCAGTCATTTCTTAGGGGGGAAATTACCAGTGGACTTC
.,TRBV7-7,TRBJ2-3,TRBD2,CASSLWTSGGQGTDTQYF,TGTGCCAGCAGCTTATGGACTAGCGGGGGTCAGGGCACAGATACGCAGTATTTT
.,TRBV6-8,TRBJ2-6,TRBD2,CASSYMASGRVGANVLTF,TGTGCCAGCAGTTATATGGCTAGCGGGAGGGTTGGGGCCAACGTCCTGACTTTC
.,TRBV19,TRBJ1-5,.,CASSIETTFRNQPQHF,TGTGCCAGTAGTATAGAGACTACCTTCCGTAATCAGCCCCAGCATTTT
once,TRBV7-1,TRBJ1-2,.,CASSLDGGERGYTF,TGTGCCAGCAGCTTAGATGGCGGGGAGCGTGGCTACACCTTC
.,TRBV18,TRBJ1-6,.,CASSPGGRNSPLHF,TGTGCCAGCTCACCAGGGGGCCGGAATTCACCCCTCCACTTT
.,TRBV9,TRBJ1-2,.,CASQGRGLAYGYTF,TGTGCCAGCCAGGGACGGGGGCTAGCCTATGGCTACACCTTC
.,TRBV9,TRBJ2-2,.,CASSVVQGQYTGELFF,TGTGCCAGCAGCGTAGTCCAGGGGCAATACACCGGGGAGCTGTTTTTT
.,TRBV16,TRBJ2-1,TRBD1,CASNSGQGPSYNEQFF,TGTGCCAGCAACAGTGGACAGGGGCCCTCCTACAATGAGCAGTTCTTC
.,TRBV18,TRBJ2-3,.,CASSPGQPPDTQYF,TGTGCCAGCTCACCCGGACAGCCCCCCGATACGCAGTATTTT
.,TRBV12-5,TRBJ2-2,TRBD2,CASGLPSGGSSTGELFF,TGTGCTAGTGGTTTACCTAGCGGGGGATCCTCCACCGGGGAGCTGTTTTTT
.,TRBV11-3,TRBJ1-2,TRBD1,CASSLDREWYYGYTF,TGTGCCAGCAGCTTGGACAGGGAGTGGTACTATGGCTACACCTTC
.,TRBV28,TRBJ2-6,.,CASSLTGSGANVLTF,TGTGCCAGCAGTTTAACGGGGAGTGGGGCCAACGTCCTGACTTTC
.,TRBV18,TRBJ1-4,.,CASFDRNNEKLFF,TGTGCCAGCTTCGACAGGAACAATGAAAAACTGTTTTTT
medium-sized,TRBV6-8,TRBJ1-5,.,CASSRGMANQPQHF,TGTGCCAGCAGCAGGGGTATGGCGAATCAGCCCCAGCATTTT
.,TRBV10-2,TRBJ1-2,.,CASSDNTLPATF,TGCGCCAGCAGTGATAACACCCTCCCGGCTACCTTC
once,TRBV6-4,TRBJ1-2,.,CATDSNYGYTF,TGTGCCACCGACAGTAACTATGGCTACACCTTC
once,TRBV5-1,TRBJ2-1,TRBD2,CASSWVPSGGASYNEQFF,TGCGCCAGCAGCTGGGTCCCTAGCGGGGGGGCCAGCTACAATGAGCAGTTCTTC
.,TRBV5-1,TRBJ2-5,.,CASSSTTRLYQETQYF,TGCGCCAGCAGCTCAACGACCCGACTGTACCAAGAGACCCAGTACTTC
.,TRBV6-8,TRBJ1-4,TRBD1,CASRTGQTNEKLFF,TGTGCCAGCAGGACGGGACAGACTAATGAAAAACTGTTTTTT
medium-sized,TRBV1,TRBJ2-7,.,CASSQEGQGTGLF,TGCGCCAGCAGCCAAGAGGGACAGGGGACGGGACTCTTC
.,TRBV19,TRBJ2-7,.,CASSIGPPGAGEQYF,TGTGCCAGTAGTATTGGGCCCCCCGGAGCAGGCGAGCAGTACTTC
.,TRBV6-8,TRBJ1-5,TRBD1,CASSDRGGLSNQPQHF,TGTGCCAGCAGCGACAGGGGAGGATTAAGCAATCAGCCCCAGCATTTT
.,TRBV29-1,TRBJ1-2,.,CSVVTAELSYGYTF,TGCAGCGTTGTTACGGCGGAGTTATCCTATGGCTACACCTTC
.,TRBV5-1,TRBJ2-1,TRBD2,CASSLESSGGYNEQFF,TGCGCCAGCAGCTTGGAAAGTAGCGGGGGTTACAATGAGCAGTTCTTC
.,TRBV6-8,TRBJ2-7,.,CASSFSEESYEQYF,TGTGCCAGCAGCTTCAGCGAAGAGTCCTACGAGCAGTACTTC